A single sample is the source of the 10 T cell receptor beta chains below, sequenced in a study of post-analysis software for immune sequencing data. TCR beta cDNA libraries had unique molecular identifiers. TCRdb re-derived calls from the PCR reads in MiXCR, one entry per CDR3 protein. Among about 770,000 distinct CDR3 sequences listed, roughly 50% were seen once. Study results and limitations: A handful of TRBV segments appeared more often in patients than in controls, and TRBV5-6, TRBV5-1 and TRBV20-1 were among these.

These receptors' antigens are unknown. Sequences were obtained from blood. These receptors all come from a girl aged 5-17 years with multiple sclerosis.

This rearrangement joins TRBV20-1 to TRBJ2-5, with no clear D. Trimming cost V 0 bases and J 0 bases, with 8 bases left between them. This CDR3 region has 14 residues. The germline CDR1 and CDR2 sequences are DFQATT and SNEGSKA (reference sequence). In DNA form, the CDR3 reads TGCAGTGCTAGAGAGGGGTGGTACCAAGAGACCCAGTACTTC. This sequence encodes CSAREGWYQETQYF.

V gene TRBV20-1 combines with J gene TRBJ2-1, with 11 bases fitting TRBD2. CDR1 is DFQATT, CDR2 SNEGSKA, per germline (reference sequence). The V segment lost 3 bases and the J segment 8 bases; nucleotides outside the gene matches: 9. CDR3 length: 15 residues. CDR3 in DNA: TGCAGTGCTAGGGCCCTGACTAGCGGGAACCATGAGCAGTTCTTC. It translates to CSARALTSGNHEQFF.

This clonotype turned up a few times. The chain uses TRBV4-1 and TRBJ1-4; D perhaps matches TRBD1 (5 bases). This CDR3 comprises 15 residues. The germline V and J ends were trimmed by 0 bases and 8 bases, with 13 bases remaining between them. The germline V gene has CDR1 MGHRA and CDR2 YSYEKL. CDR3 DNA: TGCGCCAGCAGCCAAGAGGCAGGGCCCCCAGAAAAACTGTTTTTT. Translation gives CASSQEAGPPEKLFF.

On this clonotype: At one boundary the junction diverges from the germline segment, which might be a read error. This chain uses TRBV29-1 with TRBJ2-3; weak D call: TRBD2 (6 bases). Germline assignment: CDR1 SQVTM and CDR2 ANQGSEA. CDR3 length: 14 residues. The CDR3 DNA is TGCAGCGTTGAGGGAGGCCTTAGCATAGATACGCAGTATTTT. Translating gives CSVEGGLSIDTQYF.

The rearrangement uses TRBV7-9 and TRBJ2-1; D tentatively reads TRBD1 or TRBD2 (5 bases each). The CDR3 contains 13 residues. Looked up from germline, CDR1 is SEHNR and CDR2 is FQNEAQ (reference sequence). Trimming removed 1 base from V and 10 bases from J, with 11 bases in between. The CDR3 DNA sequence: TGTGCCAGCAGCTTAGTACGGGGCGGAGAGCAGTTCTTC. It specifies CASSLVRGGEQFF.

The chain joins TRBV6-5 to TRBJ2-1; 7 bases agree with TRBD1. V was clipped by 7 bases and J by 10 bases; unmatched bases: 13. CDR1 is MNHEY and CDR2 is SVGAGI in the germline V gene. The CDR3 spans 14 residues. The CDR3 loop reads CASTRKRTGGEQFF. The CDR3 DNA is TGTGCCAGCACCCGTAAACGGACAGGCGGAGAGCAGTTCTTC.

The V gene is TRBV4-1, the J gene TRBJ2-7; TRBD1 matches 7 bases. CDR1 and CDR2 (germline): MGHRA, YSYEKL. V was clipped by 1 base and J by 1 base; unmatched bases: 4. This CDR3 comprises 15 residues. In nucleotides, the CDR3 is TGCGCCAGCAGCCAAGGGGACAGCCCATCCTACGAGCAGTACTTC. As protein: CASSQGDSPSYEQYF.

There are a few counts of this clonotype. The V gene is TRBV9, the J gene TRBJ2-7, with TRBD2 as a possible D gene (6 bases). The CDR3 has 15 amino acids. The germline CDR1 and CDR2 sequences are SGDLS and YYNGEE. V dropped 2 bases and J dropped 2 bases, with 14 bases sitting between them. The CDR3 sequence is CASSVGSGFTYEQYF. CDR3 DNA sequence: TGTGCCAGCAGCGTGGGTAGCGGATTCACCTACGAGCAGTACTTC.

This clonotype showed up just a few times. Sequence at one end of the junction differs from germline and may be a read error. This chain links TRBV7-9 with TRBJ2-3; no definite D call. Germline V CDR1 and CDR2: SEHNR, FQNEAQ (reference sequence). The CDR3 totals 15 residues. CDR3 DNA sequence: TGTGCCAGCAGTTTAGAGCTCTCTAGCACAGATACGCAGTATTTT. As protein: CASSLELSSTDTQYF.

This clonotype was detected a few times. The CDR3 DNA reads as TGTGCCACCAGTGCCCGGGGAGGTGGCTACACCTTC. This gives the protein CATSARGGGYTF. The V and J genes are TRBV24-1 and TRBJ1-2; no reliable D call. The CDR3 spans 12 residues. The V end lost 5 bases, the J end lost 7 bases, and 10 bases lay between the germline ends. In germline, CDR1 is KGHDR, CDR2 SFDVKD.